This T cell receptor (beta chain) was identified during a study of cytomegalovirus exposure and HLA in healthy donors. Vbeta (60) and Jbeta (13) primers were used in the PCR. Profiling relied on immunoSEQ multiplex PCR, and the TCRdb table lists in-frame clones only, not all of them. Here the sample spans 100,000 to 150,000 clones, about 10% being singletons. In the case of this clone: Antigen specificity is unknown.

CDR3 length: 13 amino acids. Germline lookup yields CDR1 SGHVS and CDR2 FNYEAQ. With V trimmed by 5 bases and J by 4 bases, 4 bases remained unmatched. Notes on the study in general: A later analysis linked a missense DCLRE1C variant to TCR beta V- and J-gene trimming.

Healthy bone marrow donors made up the donor group. This clonotype originated in a woman aged 18-29 years in good health and CMV-seropositive. The sequenced sample was PBMCs. The chain combines TRBV7-6 with TRBJ1-2; 7 bases align to TRBD1. CDR3 sequence reads: CASSKTGSYGYTF. The DNA of the CDR3 is TGTGCCAGCAGCAAGACAGGGTCCTATGGCTACACCTTC.